This is a list of T cell receptor beta chains from one sample in a study of neurological immune-mediated disorders. A single record per CDR3 protein comes from TCRdb applying MiXCR to the 5' RACE reads. In the table there are 25,000 to 35,000 distinct CDR3 sequences, roughly 3.7% of which are singletons. Sequencing input: CD4+ T cells from blood. These receptors all come from a woman aged 40 to 50 in good health. CDR3s include the opening cysteine and the closing phenylalanine or tryptophan. D genes are given only for firm matches. Size is stated for part of the rows, as once, few or many counts, or as a class when the clone is expanded.

size | J | V | D | length | DNA | CDR3
many | TRBJ2-1 | TRBV7-7 | TRBD1 | 15 | TGTGCTAGCAGTCGAATGCAGGGGGACCACAATGAGCAGTTCTTC | CASSRMQGDHNEQFF
many | TRBJ2-2 | TRBV9 | . | 14 | TGTGCCAGCAGCGTAGGAGCATTCACCGGGGAGCTGTTTTTT | CASSVGAFTGELFF
few | TRBJ2-7 | TRBV20-1 | . | 15 | TGCAGTGCTACATCCCGGACAGAAAACTACTACGAGCAGTACTTC | CSATSRTENYYEQYF
many | TRBJ2-7 | TRBV5-1 | . | 13 | TGCGCCAGCAGCTTGTCGCCCCGGGACGAGCAGTACTTC | CASSLSPRDEQYF
many | TRBJ2-3 | TRBV9 | . | 15 | TGTGCCAGCAGCACCGGGACCAGCCGCACAGATACGCAGTATTTT | CASSTGTSRTDTQYF
many | TRBJ2-7 | TRBV20-1 | TRBD1 | 13 | TGCAGTGCTATGGGACAGACCACCTACGAGCAGTACTTC | CSAMGQTTYEQYF
many | TRBJ2-1 | TRBV20-1 | TRBD2 | 13 | TGCAGTGCTAGAGGACTAGCGGTAAATGAGCAGTTCTTC | CSARGLAVNEQFF
. | TRBJ1-6 | TRBV30 | TRBD1 | 13 | TGTGCCTGGAGTGACAGGGGTAATTCACCCCTCCACTTT | CAWSDRGNSPLHF
many | TRBJ2-1 | TRBV19 | TRBD2 | 16 | TGTGCCAGCAAGGGAGGGGCAGCGAGCTCCTACAATGAGCAGTTCTTC | CASKGGAASSYNEQFF
many | TRBJ2-7 | TRBV3-1 | TRBD1 | 17 | TGTGCCAGCAGCCAAGATTTAGGTGGGACAGGGATGAACGAGCAGTACTTC | CASSQDLGGTGMNEQYF
many | TRBJ1-1 | TRBV4-2 | . | 14 | TGTGCCAGCAGCCAAGCCTATATGAACACTGAAGCTTTCTTT | CASSQAYMNTEAFF
many | TRBJ2-7 | TRBV5-1 | TRBD1 | 15 | TGCGCCAGCAGCTTGGTGGGACAGGCTGACTACGAGCAGTACTTC | CASSLVGQADYEQYF
many | TRBJ2-5 | TRBV20-1 | TRBD1 | 13 | TGCAGTGCTAGAAGGACAGGGAGGGAGACCCAGTACTTC | CSARRTGRETQYF
many | TRBJ1-2 | TRBV12-3/TRBV12-4 | . | 12 | TGTGCCAGCAGTTTGACAAACTATGGCTACACCTTC | CASSLTNYGYTF
many | TRBJ1-1 | TRBV15 | . | 15 | TGTGCCACCAGCCACGATGACAAGATGAACACTGAAGCTTTCTTT | CATSHDDKMNTEAFF
many | TRBJ2-2 | TRBV3-1 | TRBD2 | 20 | TGTGCCAGCAGCCCTAGAACCCCGGGACTAGCGGGGGGCAACACCGGGGAGCTGTTTTTT | CASSPRTPGLAGGNTGELFF
few | TRBJ2-4 | TRBV5-7 | . | 15 | TGTGCCAGCAGCTTACACAGGGCTGCCAAAAACATTCAGTACTTC | CASSLHRAAKNIQYF